This TCR beta chain was profiled in a study of regulatory T cells in long-lasting Graves disease. Study findings and constraints: Those with persistent disease had in common more public clonotypes (roughly 3,000) than new patients (approximately 990).

The length of the CDR3 is 15 residues. The J segment lost 3 bases and the V segment lost 3 bases, leaving 6 bases of the junction unmatched. CDR1 is KGHSH, CDR2 LQKENI, per germline. Specified time point: persistent/refractory GD, antithyroid drugs over 5 years with positive TRAb. The TCR library used RNA extracted from PBMCs. In regard to this clonotype: Its antigen is still unknown.

According to the study, TCR beta libraries were built with iRepertoire HTBI primers and CDR3-region Arm-PCR. TCRdb itself ran the multiplex PCR reads through MiXCR, one entry per CDR3 protein. The data show over 450,000 distinct CDR3 sequences, 20% to 25% seen once. This TCR derives from a female donor with Graves disease. Here the sequenced sample was peripheral blood mononuclear cells (PBMCs), taken when the disease was refractory, from a patient treated with antithyroid drugs. The V call is TRBV18, the J call TRBJ1-1, with 8 bases identical to TRBD1. CDR3 loop: CASSPSTGGDTEAFF. In nucleotides, the CDR3 is TGTGCCAGCTCACCTTCCACAGGGGGGGACACTGAAGCTTTCTTT. Supplemented by reference TRBV18 and TRBJ1-1, the full variable domain reads NAGVMQNPRHLVRRRGQEARLRCSPMKGHSHVYWYRQLPEEGLKFMVYLQKENIIDESGMPKERFSAEFPKEGPSILRIQQVVRGDSAAYFCASSPSTGGDTEAFFGQGTRLTVV.